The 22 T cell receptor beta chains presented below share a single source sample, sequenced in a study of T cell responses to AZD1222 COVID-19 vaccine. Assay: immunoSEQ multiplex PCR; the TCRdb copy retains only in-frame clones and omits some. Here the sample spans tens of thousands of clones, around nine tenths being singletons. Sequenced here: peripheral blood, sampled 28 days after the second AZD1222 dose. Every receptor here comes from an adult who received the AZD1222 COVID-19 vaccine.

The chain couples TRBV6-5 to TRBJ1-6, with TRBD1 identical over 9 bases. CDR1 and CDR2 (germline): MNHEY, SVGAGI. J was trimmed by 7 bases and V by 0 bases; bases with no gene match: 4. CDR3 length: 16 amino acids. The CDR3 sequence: CASSYSPGQGNSPLHF. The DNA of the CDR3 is TGTGCCAGCAGTTACTCCCCGGGACAGGGAAATTCACCCCTCCACTTT.

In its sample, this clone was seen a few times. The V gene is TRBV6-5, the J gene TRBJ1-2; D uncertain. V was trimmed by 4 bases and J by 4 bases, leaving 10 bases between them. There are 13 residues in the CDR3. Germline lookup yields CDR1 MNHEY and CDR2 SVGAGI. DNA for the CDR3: TGTGCCAGCAGTTCCGACGGCGCCTATGGCTACACCTTC. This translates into CASSSDGAYGYTF.

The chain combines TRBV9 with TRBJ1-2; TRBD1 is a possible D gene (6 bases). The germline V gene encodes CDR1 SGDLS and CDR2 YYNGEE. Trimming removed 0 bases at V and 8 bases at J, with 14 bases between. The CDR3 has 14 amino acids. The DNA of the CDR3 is TGTGCCAGCAGCGTAGTTGGGGGGGCCTGGGGCTACACCTTC. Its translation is CASSVVGGAWGYTF.

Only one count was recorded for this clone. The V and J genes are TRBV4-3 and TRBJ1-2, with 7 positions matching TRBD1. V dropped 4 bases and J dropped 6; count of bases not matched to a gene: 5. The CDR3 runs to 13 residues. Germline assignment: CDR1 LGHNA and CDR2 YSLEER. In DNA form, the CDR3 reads TGCGCCAGCAGCCCGGGCAGGGGGGATGGCTACACCTTC. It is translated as CASSPGRGDGYTF.

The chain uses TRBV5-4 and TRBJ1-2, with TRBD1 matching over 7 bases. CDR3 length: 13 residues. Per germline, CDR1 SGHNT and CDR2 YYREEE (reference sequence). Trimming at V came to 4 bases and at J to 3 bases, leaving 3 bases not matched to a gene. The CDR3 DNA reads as TGTGCCAGCAGCCTCAGGGGGGACTATGGCTACACCTTC. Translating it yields CASSLRGDYGYTF.

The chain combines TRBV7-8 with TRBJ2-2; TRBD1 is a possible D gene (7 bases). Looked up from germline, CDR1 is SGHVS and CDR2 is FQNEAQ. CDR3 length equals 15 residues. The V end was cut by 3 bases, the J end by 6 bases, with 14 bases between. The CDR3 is CASSFVRGVPGELFF. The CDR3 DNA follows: TGTGCCAGCAGCTTCGTCAGGGGGGTCCCCGGGGAGCTGTTTTTT. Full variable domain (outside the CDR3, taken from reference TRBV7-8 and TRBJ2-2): GAGVSQSPRYKVAKRGQDVALRCDPISGHVSLFWYQQALGQGPEFLTYFQNEAQLDKSGLPSDRFFAERPEGSVSTLKIQRTQQEDSAVYLCASSFVRGVPGELFFGEGSRLTVL.

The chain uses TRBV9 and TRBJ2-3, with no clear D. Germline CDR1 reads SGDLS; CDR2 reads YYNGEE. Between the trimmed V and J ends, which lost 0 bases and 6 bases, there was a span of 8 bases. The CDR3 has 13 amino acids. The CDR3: CASSVVVGDTQYF. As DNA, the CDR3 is TGTGCCAGCAGCGTAGTAGTCGGGGATACGCAGTATTTT.

CDR3 in DNA: TGTGCCAGCAGCGTTCGGACAGGCTGGGGGGGTGAGCAGTTCTTC. Amino acid sequence: CASSVRTGWGGEQFF. This chain links TRBV7-9 with TRBJ2-1; D might be TRBD1 or TRBD2, each matching 7 bases. CDR1 and CDR2 from the germline V gene are SEHNR and FQNEAQ (reference sequence). CDR3 length equals 15 residues. Deletions cut 5 bases from V and 9 bases from J, with 20 bases between.

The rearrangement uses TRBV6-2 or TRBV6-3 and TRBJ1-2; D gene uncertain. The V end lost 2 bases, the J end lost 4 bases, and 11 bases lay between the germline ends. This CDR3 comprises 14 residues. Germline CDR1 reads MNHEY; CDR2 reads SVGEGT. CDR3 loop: CASSYPPPPYGYTF. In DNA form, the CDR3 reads TGTGCCAGCAGTTACCCGCCCCCCCCCTATGGCTACACCTTC.

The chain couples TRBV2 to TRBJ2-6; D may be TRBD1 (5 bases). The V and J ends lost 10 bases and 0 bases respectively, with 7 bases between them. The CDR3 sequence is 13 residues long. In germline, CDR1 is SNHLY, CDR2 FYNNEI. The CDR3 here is CAIDSSGANVLTF. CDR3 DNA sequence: TGTGCCATCGACAGCTCTGGGGCCAACGTCCTGACTTTC.

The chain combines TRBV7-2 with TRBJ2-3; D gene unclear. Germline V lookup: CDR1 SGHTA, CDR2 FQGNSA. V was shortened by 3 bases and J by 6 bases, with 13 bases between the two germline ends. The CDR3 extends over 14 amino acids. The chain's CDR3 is CASSFDGSGDTQYF. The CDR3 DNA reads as TGTGCCAGCAGCTTCGACGGTTCAGGTGATACGCAGTATTTT.

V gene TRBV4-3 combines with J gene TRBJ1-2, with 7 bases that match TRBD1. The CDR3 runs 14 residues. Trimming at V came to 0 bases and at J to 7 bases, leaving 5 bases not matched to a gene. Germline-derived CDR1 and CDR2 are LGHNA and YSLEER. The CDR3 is CASSQERGRTGYTF. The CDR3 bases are TGCGCCAGCAGCCAAGAGAGGGGGCGAACTGGCTACACCTTC.

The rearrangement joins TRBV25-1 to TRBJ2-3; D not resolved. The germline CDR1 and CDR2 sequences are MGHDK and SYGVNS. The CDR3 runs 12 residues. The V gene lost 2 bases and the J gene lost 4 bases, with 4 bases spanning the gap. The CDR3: CASSERSDTQYF. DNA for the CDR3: TGTGCCAGCAGTGAAAGATCAGATACGCAGTATTTT.

Here the CDR3 DNA reads TGTGCCAGCAGTCCCCCCCGAGGGTACGTTAACTATGGCTACACCTTC. Translated: CASSPPRGYVNYGYTF. The rearrangement links TRBV28 to TRBJ1-2; D is unresolved. Germline CDR1 is MDHEN and CDR2 is SYDVKM. There are 16 residues in the CDR3. V lost 5 bases to trimming and J lost 1 base, with 17 bases between them.

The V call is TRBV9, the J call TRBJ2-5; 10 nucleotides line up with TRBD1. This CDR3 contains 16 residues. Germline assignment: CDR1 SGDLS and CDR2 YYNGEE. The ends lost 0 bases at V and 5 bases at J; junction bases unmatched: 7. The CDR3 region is CASSVVGDRGRETQYF. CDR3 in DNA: TGTGCCAGCAGCGTAGTCGGGGACAGGGGTAGGGAGACCCAGTACTTC.

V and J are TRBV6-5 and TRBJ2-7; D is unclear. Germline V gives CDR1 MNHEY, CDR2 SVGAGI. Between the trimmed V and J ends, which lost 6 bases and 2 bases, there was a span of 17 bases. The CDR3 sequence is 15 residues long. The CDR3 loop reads CASRDGSRTPYEQYF. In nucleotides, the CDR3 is TGTGCCAGCAGGGACGGATCCAGAACACCCTACGAGCAGTACTTC.

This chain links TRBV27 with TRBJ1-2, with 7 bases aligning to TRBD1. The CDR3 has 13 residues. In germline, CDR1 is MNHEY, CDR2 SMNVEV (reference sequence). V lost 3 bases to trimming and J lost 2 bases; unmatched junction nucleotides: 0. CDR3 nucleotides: TGTGCCAGCAGTTTGGACAGGAACTATGGCTACACCTTC. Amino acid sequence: CASSLDRNYGYTF.

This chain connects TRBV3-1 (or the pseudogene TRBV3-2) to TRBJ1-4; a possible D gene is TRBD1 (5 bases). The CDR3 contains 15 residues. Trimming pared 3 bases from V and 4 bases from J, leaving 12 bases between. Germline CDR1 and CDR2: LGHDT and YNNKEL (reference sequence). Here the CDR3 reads CASSQAGTGNEKLFF. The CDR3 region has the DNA TGTGCCAGCAGCCAGGCCGGGACGGGTAATGAAAAACTGTTTTTT.

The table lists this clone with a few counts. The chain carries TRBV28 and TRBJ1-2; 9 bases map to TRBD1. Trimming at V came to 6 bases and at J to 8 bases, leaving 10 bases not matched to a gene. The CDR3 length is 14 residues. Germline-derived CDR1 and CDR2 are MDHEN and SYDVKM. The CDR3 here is CASSYGQGRKGYTF. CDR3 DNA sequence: TGTGCCAGCAGCTACGGACAGGGGCGCAAAGGCTACACCTTC.

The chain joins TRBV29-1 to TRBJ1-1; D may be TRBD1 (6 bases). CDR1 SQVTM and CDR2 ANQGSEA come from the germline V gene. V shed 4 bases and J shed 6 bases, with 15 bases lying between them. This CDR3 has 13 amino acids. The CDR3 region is CSVGRVQGSEAFF. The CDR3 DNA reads TGCAGCGTTGGTAGGGTACAGGGCTCTGAAGCTTTCTTT.

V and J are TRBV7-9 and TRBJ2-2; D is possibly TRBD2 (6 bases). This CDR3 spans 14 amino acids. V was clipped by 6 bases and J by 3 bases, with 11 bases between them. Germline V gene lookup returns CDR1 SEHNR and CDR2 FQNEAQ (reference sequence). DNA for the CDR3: TGTGCCAGCAGGGGGGGACGGCACACCGGGGAGCTGTTTTTT. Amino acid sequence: CASRGGRHTGELFF.

In DNA form, the CDR3 reads TGTGCCAGCAGCTTGGGGGGAAAGGGCTACGAGCAGTACTTC. Its translation: CASSLGGKGYEQYF. J is TRBJ2-7 and V is TRBV5-4; D ambiguous. V lost 0 bases and J lost 3, with 10 bases in between. Per germline, CDR1 SGHNT and CDR2 YYREEE (reference sequence). CDR3 length: 14 residues.